This TCR beta chain was captured in a study of cytomegalovirus exposure and HLA in healthy donors. The CDR3 loop spans 12 amino acids. The germline gives CDR1 LNHDA, CDR2 SQIVND (reference sequence). V lost 3 bases to trimming and J lost 6 bases, with 6 bases between them. PCR primers comprised 60 Vbeta and 13 Jbeta primers. Libraries were prepared by immunoSEQ multiplex PCR; TCRdb keeps only in-frame clonotypes and omits some of them. The sample includes some 130,000 clones. Study-wide results and limits: Common viral pathogens (according to a later analysis) appeared linked to several of the most significant clusters. Altogether, some 160 TCR beta chains were recorded as cytomegalovirus-associated.

On this clone: Its antigen remains unknown.

Sequencing was performed on PBMCs. The origin of this receptor is a woman aged 40 to 50 in good health and CMV-seronegative. The chain employs TRBV19 and TRBJ1-5, with D uncertain. The CDR3 DNA is TGTGCCAGTAGTATGCGGGTTCAGCCCCAGCATTTT. Its translation is CASSMRVQPQHF.